This TCR beta chain was identified during a study of brain T cells in children with intractable seizures. Data came from immunoSEQ multiplex PCR; TCRdb stores just in-frame clones and leaves some out. Altogether approximately 41,000 clones are present, more than 80% being singletons, with the ten largest covering about 6%. The study, taken as a whole, reports: Clones missing pre-surgery may reflect undersampling of that blood sample.

Worth noting for this clone: The antigen is unknown.

The sequenced cases were selected for having the highest brain T cell transcript signatures. At least one anti-epileptic drug was given before surgery. Germline assignment: CDR1 SGHRS and CDR2 YFSETQ. The length of the CDR3 is 14 residues. J gave up 6 bases and V 4 bases, and 6 bases lay outside the gene matches. This chain links TRBV5-1 with TRBJ1-2, with TRBD1 matching 10 bases. The sample in question was peripheral blood, obtained at surgery. This receptor was identified in a girl aged 2 to 10 with tuberous sclerosis and intractable seizures. The CDR3 spells CASSTSGTGDGYTF. In DNA, the CDR3 is TGCGCCAGCAGCACGTCCGGGACAGGGGATGGCTACACCTTC. Supplemented by reference TRBV5-1 and TRBJ1-2, the full variable domain reads KAGVTQTPRYLIKTRGQQVTLSCSPISGHRSVSWYQQTPGQGLQFLFEYFSETQRNKGNFPGRFSGRQFSNSRSEMNVSTLELGDSALYLCASSTSGTGDGYTFGSGTRLTVV.